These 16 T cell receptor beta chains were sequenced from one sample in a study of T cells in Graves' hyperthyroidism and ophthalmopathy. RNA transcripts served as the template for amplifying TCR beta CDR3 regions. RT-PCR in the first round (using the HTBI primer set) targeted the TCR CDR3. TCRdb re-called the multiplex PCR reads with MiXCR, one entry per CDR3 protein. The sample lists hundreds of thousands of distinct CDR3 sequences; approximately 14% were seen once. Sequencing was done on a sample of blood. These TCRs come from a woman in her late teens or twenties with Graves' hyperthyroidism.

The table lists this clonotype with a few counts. Here the CDR3 DNA reads TGTGCCATCAGTGATGACAGAGGCCTTGAAAAACTGTTTTTT. Translated, it gives CAISDDRGLEKLFF. The chain combines TRBV10-3 with TRBJ1-4; a weak D match, TRBD1 (5 bases). The CDR3 has 14 amino acids. V was pared by 3 bases and J by 7 bases, with 12 bases between. Germline V lookup: CDR1 ENHRY, CDR2 SYGVKD.

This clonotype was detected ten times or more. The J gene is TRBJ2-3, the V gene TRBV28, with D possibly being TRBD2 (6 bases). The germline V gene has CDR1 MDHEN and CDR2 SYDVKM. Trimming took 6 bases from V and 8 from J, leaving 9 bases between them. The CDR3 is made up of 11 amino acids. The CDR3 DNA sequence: TGTGCCAGCAGGGGGGGTAGTACGCAGTATTTT. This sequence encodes CASRGGSTQYF.

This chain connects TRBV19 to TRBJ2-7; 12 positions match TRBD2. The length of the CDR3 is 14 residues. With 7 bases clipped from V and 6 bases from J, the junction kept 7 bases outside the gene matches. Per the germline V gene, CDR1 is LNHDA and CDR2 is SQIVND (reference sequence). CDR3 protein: CASKGLAGRGEQYF. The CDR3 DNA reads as TGTGCCAGTAAGGGACTAGCGGGCCGAGGCGAGCAGTACTTC.

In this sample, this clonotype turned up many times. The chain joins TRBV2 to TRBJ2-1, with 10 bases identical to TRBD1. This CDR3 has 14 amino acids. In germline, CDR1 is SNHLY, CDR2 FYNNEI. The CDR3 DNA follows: TGTGCTACCCCTACGGACAGGGGGATCCGTGAGCAGTTCTTC. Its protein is CATPTDRGIREQFF. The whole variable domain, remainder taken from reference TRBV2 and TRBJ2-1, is EPEVTQTPSHQVTQMGQEVILRCVPISNHLYFYWYRQILGQKVEFLVSFYNNEISEKSEIFDDQFSVERPDGSNFTLKIRSTKLEDSAMYFCATPTDRGIREQFFGPGTRLTVL.

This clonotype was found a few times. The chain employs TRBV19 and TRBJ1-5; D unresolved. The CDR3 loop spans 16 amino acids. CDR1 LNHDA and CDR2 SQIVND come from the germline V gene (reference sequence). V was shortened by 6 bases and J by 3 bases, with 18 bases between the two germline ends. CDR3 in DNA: TGTGCCAGTAGCTCTATTCCAGCAGGTTACAATCAGCCCCAGCATTTT. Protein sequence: CASSSIPAGYNQPQHF.

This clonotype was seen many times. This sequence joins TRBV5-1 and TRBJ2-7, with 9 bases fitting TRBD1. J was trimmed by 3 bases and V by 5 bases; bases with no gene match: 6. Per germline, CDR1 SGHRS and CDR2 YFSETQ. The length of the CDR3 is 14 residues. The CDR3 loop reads CASRTGQGNYEQYF. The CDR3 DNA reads TGCGCCAGCAGGACGGGACAGGGAAACTACGAGCAGTACTTC.

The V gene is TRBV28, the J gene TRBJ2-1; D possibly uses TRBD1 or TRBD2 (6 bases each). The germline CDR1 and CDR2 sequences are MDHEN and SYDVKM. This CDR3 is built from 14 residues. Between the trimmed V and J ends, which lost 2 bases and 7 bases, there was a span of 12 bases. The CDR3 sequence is CASSLDLGGNEQFF. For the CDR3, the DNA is TGTGCCAGCAGTTTAGATTTAGGGGGGAATGAGCAGTTCTTC.

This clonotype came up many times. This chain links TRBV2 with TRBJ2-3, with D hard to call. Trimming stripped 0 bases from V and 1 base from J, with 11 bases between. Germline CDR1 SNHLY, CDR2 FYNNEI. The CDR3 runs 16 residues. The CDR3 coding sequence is TGTGCCAGCAGTGAAGCGCTACGGCTGCGCACAGATACGCAGTATTTT. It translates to CASSEALRLRTDTQYF.

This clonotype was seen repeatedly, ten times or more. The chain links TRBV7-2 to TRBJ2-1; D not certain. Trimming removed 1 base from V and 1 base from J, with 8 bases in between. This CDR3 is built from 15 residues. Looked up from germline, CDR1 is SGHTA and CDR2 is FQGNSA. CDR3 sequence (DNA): TGTGCCAGCAGCTTAGGGCGTGGGTCCTACAATGAGCAGTTCTTC. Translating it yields CASSLGRGSYNEQFF.

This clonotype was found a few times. The DNA of the CDR3 is TGTGCCAGCAGTTTGGGTTGGGGGGATGCTGTCAATCAGCCCCAGCATTTT. Translated, it gives CASSLGWGDAVNQPQHF. The chain recombines TRBV27 with TRBJ1-5; D possibly corresponds to TRBD1 (5 bases). From germline, CDR1 is MNHEY and CDR2 SMNVEV (reference sequence). Trimming pared 3 bases from V and 3 bases from J, leaving 18 bases between. CDR3 length equals 17 residues.

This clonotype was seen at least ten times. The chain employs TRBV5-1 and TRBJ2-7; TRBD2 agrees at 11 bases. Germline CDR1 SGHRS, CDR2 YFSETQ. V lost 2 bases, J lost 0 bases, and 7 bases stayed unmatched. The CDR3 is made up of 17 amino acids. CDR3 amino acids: CASSLTSGSPFSYEQYF. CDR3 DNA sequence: TGCGCCAGCAGCTTAACTAGCGGGAGTCCCTTCTCCTACGAGCAGTACTTC.

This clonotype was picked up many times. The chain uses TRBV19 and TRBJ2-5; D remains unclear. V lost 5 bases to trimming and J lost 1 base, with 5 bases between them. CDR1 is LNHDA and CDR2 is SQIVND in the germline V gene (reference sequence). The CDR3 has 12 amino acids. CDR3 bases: TGTGCCAGTAGTGGCAGCCAAGAGACCCAGTACTTC. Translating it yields CASSGSQETQYF. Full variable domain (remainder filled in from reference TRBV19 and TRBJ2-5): DGGITQSPKYLFRKEGQNVTLSCEQNLNHDAMYWYRQDPGQGLRLIYYSQIVNDFQKGDIAEGYSVSREKKESFPLTVTSAQKNPTAFYLCASSGSQETQYFGPGTRLLVL.

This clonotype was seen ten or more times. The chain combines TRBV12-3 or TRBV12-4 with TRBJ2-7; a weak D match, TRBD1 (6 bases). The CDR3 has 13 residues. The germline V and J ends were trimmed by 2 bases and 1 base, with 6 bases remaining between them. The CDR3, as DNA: TGTGCCAGCAGTTTAAGGGGGTCCTACGAGCAGTACTTC. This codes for CASSLRGSYEQYF.

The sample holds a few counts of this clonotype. The CDR3: CASSSGQGYGYTF. The DNA for the CDR3 is TGTGCCAGCAGCTCCGGACAGGGCTATGGCTACACCTTC. V is TRBV7-6 and J is TRBJ1-2; TRBD1 agrees at 8 bases. Germline lookup yields CDR1 SGHVS and CDR2 FNYEAQ. V shed 4 bases, J shed 4 bases, and the junction held 2 bases outside the gene matches. This CDR3 spans 13 amino acids. Together with reference TRBV7-6 and TRBJ1-2, the CDR3 gives the full variable domain: GAGVSQSPRYKVTKRGQDVALRCDPISGHVSLYWYRQALGQGPEFLTYFNYEAQQDKSGLPNDRFSAERPEGSISTLTIQRTEQRDSAMYRCASSSGQGYGYTFGSGTRLTVV.

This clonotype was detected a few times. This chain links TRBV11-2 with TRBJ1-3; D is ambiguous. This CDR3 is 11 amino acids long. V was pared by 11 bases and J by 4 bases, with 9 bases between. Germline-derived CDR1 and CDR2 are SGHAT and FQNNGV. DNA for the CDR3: TGTGCCGCATTGAGGGGAAACACCATATATTTT. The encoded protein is CAALRGNTIYF.

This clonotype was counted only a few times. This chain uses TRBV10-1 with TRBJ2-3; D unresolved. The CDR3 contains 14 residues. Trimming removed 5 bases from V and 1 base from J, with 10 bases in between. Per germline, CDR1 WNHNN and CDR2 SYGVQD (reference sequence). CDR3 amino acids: CASSRSSGTDTQYF. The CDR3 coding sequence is TGCGCCAGCAGTAGGTCTAGTGGCACAGATACGCAGTATTTT.